These T cell receptor beta chains were read from a single sample in a study of blood T cell repertoires in COVID-19. Data came from immunoSEQ multiplex PCR; TCRdb stores just in-frame clones and leaves some out. The data contain roughly 170,000 clones, roughly nine tenths of them singletons. Input material: peripheral blood. The source of these receptors is a man aged 65-85 years with active or convalescent COVID-19. The CDR3 runs from the conserved cysteine through the conserved F or W. The D gene is left open where the match is weak. Clone size is stated in some rows and not others, as once, few, many or a class when expanded.

d_call | j_call | clone_size | v_call | cdr3_aa | cdr3_nt
. | TRBJ2-3 | . | TRBV18 | CASSPPARTDTQYF | TGTGCCAGCTCACCACCTGCGAGGACAGATACGCAGTATTTT
TRBD1 | TRBJ2-5 | . | TRBV27 | CASSTGQGVLAQYF | TGTGCCAGCAGCACAGGACAGGGGGTCTTGGCCCAGTACTTC
TRBD1 | TRBJ1-1 | . | TRBV2 | CASSEARGRNTEAFF | TGTGCCAGCAGTGAGGCCAGGGGGCGGAACACTGAAGCTTTCTTT
. | TRBJ2-1 | . | TRBV5-1 | CASSRDYYNEQFF | TGCGCCAGCAGTAGAGATTATTACAATGAGCAGTTCTTC
. | TRBJ1-3 | . | TRBV28 | CASSTSGTLTGNTIYF | TGTGCCAGCAGTACCTCAGGGACTTTGACTGGAAACACCATATATTTT
. | TRBJ1-6 | many | TRBV9 | CASSAADRNNSPLHF | TGTGCCAGCAGCGCAGCAGACAGGAATAATTCACCCCTCCACTTT
. | TRBJ2-1 | . | TRBV7-8 | CASSLLRVADSYNEQFF | TGTGCCAGCAGCTTATTGAGGGTAGCCGACTCCTACAATGAGCAGTTCTTC
. | TRBJ1-1 | once | TRBV6-5 | CASRRHEGTEAFF | TGTGCCAGCAGGAGGCACGAGGGTACTGAAGCTTTCTTT
TRBD2 | TRBJ2-2 | . | TRBV27 | CASSLGSGGAGTGELFF | TGTGCCAGCAGTTTGGGTAGCGGGGGGGCCGGCACCGGGGAGCTGTTTTTT
. | TRBJ2-7 | . | TRBV27 | CASGGTPGRTSYEQYF | TGTGCCAGCGGCGGGACTCCCGGGCGGACCTCCTACGAGCAGTACTTC
. | TRBJ2-5 | . | TRBV11-2 | CASSRGRTQETQYF | TGTGCCAGCAGTCGCGGGCGGACCCAAGAGACCCAGTACTTC
. | TRBJ1-2 | . | TRBV29-1 | CTSRESGYTF | TGCACCTCGAGGGAGTCTGGCTACACCTTC
. | TRBJ1-2 | . | TRBV7-2 | CASSSTGILGSGYTF | TGTGCCAGCAGCTCGACAGGCATCCTAGGGAGTGGCTACACCTTC
. | TRBJ2-5 | . | TRBV6-2/TRBV6-3 | CASSYSNTQVETQYF | TGTGCCAGCAGTTACTCGAACACCCAGGTGGAGACCCAGTACTTC
. | TRBJ1-5 | . | TRBV18 | CASSPRRGLGNQPQHF | TGTGCCAGCTCACCACGGCGAGGGTTAGGCAATCAGCCCCAGCATTTT
TRBD2 | TRBJ2-1 | . | TRBV18 | CASSPRQAGSDGEQFF | TGTGCCAGCTCACCACGGCAAGCGGGGTCCGACGGTGAGCAGTTCTTC
. | TRBJ1-2 | . | TRBV6-6 | CASRMGGNYGYTF | TGTGCCAGCAGGATGGGGGGGAACTATGGCTACACCTTC
TRBD1 | TRBJ2-1 | . | TRBV10-2 | CASKRTGGSSEQFF | TGCGCCAGCAAACGAACAGGGGGCTCGAGTGAGCAGTTCTTC
TRBD2 | TRBJ2-4 | . | TRBV27 | CASSSPWRGENIQYF | TGTGCCAGCAGTTCCCCCTGGCGGGGGGAAAACATTCAGTACTTC
TRBD2 | TRBJ2-7 | . | TRBV18 | CASSPGLGVSGSTDEQYF | TGTGCCAGCTCCCCGGGGCTAGGGGTGAGCGGGAGTACCGACGAGCAGTACTTC
TRBD1 | TRBJ2-7 | . | TRBV7-6 | CASSPREAQGSVEEQYF | TGTGCCAGCAGCCCTAGAGAAGCACAGGGGTCTGTTGAAGAGCAGTACTTC
TRBD1 | TRBJ1-4 | few | TRBV2 | CASRQGATNEKLFF | TGTGCCAGTCGACAGGGTGCAACTAATGAAAAACTGTTTTTT
. | TRBJ1-4 | . | TRBV27 | CASSPRTAQNEKLFF | TGTGCCAGCAGTCCCCGGACAGCCCAAAATGAAAAACTGTTTTTT
TRBD2 | TRBJ2-7 | once | TRBV24-1 | CATSEPSGSLGTYEQYF | TGTGCCACCAGTGAGCCTAGCGGGAGCCTAGGTACCTACGAGCAGTACTTC
. | TRBJ2-2 | . | TRBV5-4 | CASSLNRGGNTGELFF | TGTGCCAGCAGCTTAAACAGGGGAGGAAACACCGGGGAGCTGTTTTTT
. | TRBJ2-5 | . | TRBV7-2 | CASSFTRETQYF | TGTGCCAGCAGCTTTACAAGAGAGACCCAGTACTTC
TRBD1 | TRBJ1-5 | . | TRBV28 | CASSPITGTGANQPQHF | TGTGCCAGCAGTCCCATAACCGGGACAGGGGCCAATCAGCCCCAGCATTTT
TRBD1 | TRBJ1-4 | . | TRBV4-3 | CASSPRTGVWEKLFF | TGCGCCAGCAGCCCCCGGACAGGGGTTTGGGAAAAACTGTTTTTT
TRBD1 | TRBJ1-4 | few | TRBV19 | CASTRTGPNEKLFF | TGTGCCAGTACCCGGACAGGGCCTAATGAAAAACTGTTTTTT
TRBD2 | TRBJ2-7 | . | TRBV6-5 | CASRTSGLLGQYF | TGTGCCAGCCGGACTAGCGGGCTTTTGGGGCAGTACTTC
. | TRBJ1-1 | . | TRBV6-5 | CASSYMSGVNTEAFF | TGTGCCAGCAGTTACATGTCAGGGGTGAACACTGAAGCTTTCTTT
. | TRBJ1-2 | . | TRBV5-5 | CASSLGQGGDYGYTF | TGTGCCAGCAGCTTGGGCCAAGGGGGTGACTATGGCTACACCTTC
. | TRBJ1-1 | . | TRBV2 | CASSHPVSMNTEAFF | TGTGCCAGCAGTCACCCGGTGTCCATGAACACTGAAGCTTTCTTT
TRBD2 | TRBJ2-3 | . | TRBV4-3 | CARSRAGGPTDTQYF | TGCGCCCGCAGCCGGGCGGGGGGGCCGACAGATACGCAGTATTTT
TRBD1 | TRBJ1-1 | . | TRBV4-3 | CASSQARTGRMNTEAFF | TGCGCCAGCAGCCAAGCCCGGACAGGGAGGATGAACACTGAAGCTTTCTTT
. | TRBJ1-2 | . | TRBV6-5 | CASTMRQGYGYTF | TGTGCCAGCACAATGCGGCAGGGCTATGGCTACACCTTC
. | TRBJ1-6 | . | TRBV19 | CASRDTDNSPLHF | TGTGCCAGCCGGGACACCGATAATTCACCCCTCCACTTT
TRBD1 | TRBJ2-7 | . | TRBV4-3 | CASSQQTGGYEQYF | TGCGCCAGCAGCCAACAAACAGGGGGCTACGAGCAGTACTTC
. | TRBJ1-2 | . | TRBV25-1 | CASSTRGGSSNYGYTF | TGTGCCAGCAGTACCCGAGGCGGGAGCTCTAACTATGGCTACACCTTC
. | TRBJ1-1 | once | TRBV10-1 | CASSGTGPKGEAFF | TGCGCCAGCTCCGGAACAGGGCCGAAGGGTGAAGCTTTCTTT
. | TRBJ2-1 | . | TRBV6-1 | CASSDGHAQFF | TGTGCCAGCAGTGATGGCCACGCGCAGTTCTTC
TRBD1 | TRBJ1-2 | once | TRBV7-8 | CASSLASGQVNYGYTF | TGTGCCAGCAGCTTAGCTTCGGGACAGGTTAACTATGGCTACACCTTC
. | TRBJ2-7 | . | TRBV6-6 | CASSYTPTYEQYF | TGTGCCAGCAGTTACACCCCTACCTACGAGCAGTACTTC
. | TRBJ1-2 | . | TRBV28 | CASRGDINYGYTF | TGTGCCAGCAGGGGGGACATCAACTATGGCTACACCTTC
TRBD1 | TRBJ1-2 | . | TRBV5-1 | CASSSGQYYGYTF | TGCGCCAGCAGCTCGGGACAGTACTATGGCTACACCTTC
. | TRBJ1-5 | . | TRBV28 | CASSLGPPGRGQPQHF | TGTGCCAGCAGTTTGGGGCCCCCAGGGAGGGGTCAGCCCCAGCATTTT
. | TRBJ1-1 | . | TRBV12-3/TRBV12-4 | CALVKQNTEAFF | TGTGCCCTTGTGAAGCAGAACACTGAAGCTTTCTTT
. | TRBJ1-5 | . | TRBV5-6 | CASSSQFGRGYNQPQHF | TGTGCCAGCAGCTCCCAGTTCGGCAGGGGTTACAATCAGCCCCAGCATTTT